The clone carrying this T cell receptor beta chain appeared a few times. Its antigen is not identified. This entry is derived from a study of T-cell reconstitution after alpha-beta-depleted transplantation in children. Study-wide findings and caveats: Recipient T cells and thymic progenitors that survived gave rise to the high TCRbeta diversity observed at day 60 in some patients. Roughly two months post-transplant, alpha-beta T cells reportedly originated from several hundred graft clones that had expanded. One year post-transplant, T-cell counts and diversity were largely derived from T cells produced anew.

CDR3 length: 13 amino acids. The V gene's germline CDR1 is SGHRS and CDR2 YFSETQ. The V end lost 4 bases, the J end lost 5 bases, and 13 bases lay between the germline ends. During its preparation, the TCRbeta library received unique molecular identifiers. TCRdb analysed the PCR reads with MiXCR anew, one entry per CDR3 protein. The data contain some 840,000 distinct CDR3 sequences, roughly 15% of them singletons. Sequences were derived from PBMCs, mostly from graft donor cells, sampled 360 days after TCRalphabeta/CD19-depleted stem cell transplant. The chain joins TRBV5-1 to TRBJ2-7; D is unresolved. This clonotype was obtained from a male patient younger than 18 who had a stem cell transplant for acute lymphoblastic leukemia, so the T cells may come from the graft donor. CDR3 residues: CASSDKAYHEQYF. The CDR3 coding sequence is TGCGCCAGCAGCGATAAAGCGTACCACGAGCAGTACTTC.